Shown below are 2 T cell receptor beta chains from a single sample sequenced in a study of human T cells and chemical hapten exposure. TCRdb analysed the 5' RACE reads with MiXCR anew, one entry per CDR3 protein. The table shows roughly 120,000 distinct CDR3 sequences, with around a fifth occurring only once. Total RNA came from unfractionated whole blood. These receptor sequences come from a human donor in good health.

This clonotype has just a few counts. This chain joins TRBV28 and TRBJ2-1; perhaps TRBD2 as D (6 bases). The germline gives CDR1 MDHEN, CDR2 SYDVKM. The ends were cut back, 6 bases at V and 7 bases at J, with 19 bases in the middle. This CDR3 region has 15 residues. The CDR3 DNA follows: TGTGCCAGCAGACGTCCGAAGGGAGGTAAAAATGAGCAGTTCTTC. Protein product: CASRRPKGGKNEQFF.

V gene TRBV6-1 combines with J gene TRBJ2-2, with TRBD1 as a possible D gene (5 bases). Trimming removed 3 bases at V and 6 bases at J, with 14 bases between. Germline values: CDR1 MNHNS, CDR2 SASEGT. The CDR3 covers 15 residues. The DNA of the CDR3 is TGTGCCAGCAGTGAGACAGTCGAGGTCGCCGGGGAGCTGTTTTTT. This sequence encodes CASSETVEVAGELFF.